The rows below give T cell receptor beta chains drawn from one sample of a study of control samples from healthy donors and cancer patients. Profiling relied on immunoSEQ multiplex PCR, and the TCRdb table lists in-frame clones only, not all of them. This table holds over 45,000 clones, approximately 89% found once. The sequencing input was PBMCs. These receptors all come from a man in his forties or fifties with colorectal cancer. CDR3s include the opening cysteine and the closing phenylalanine or tryptophan. A D gene is named only where the DNA matches it firmly. Clone sizes are given selectively: once, few, many, or a class where the clone is expanded.

size: .
D: .
J: TRBJ1-2
V: TRBV28
DNA: TGTGCCAGCAGTTCGTGGTCTGGCTACACCTTC
CDR3: CASSSWSGYTF

size: .
D: .
J: TRBJ2-5
V: TRBV5-1
DNA: TGCGCCAGCAGCTACGACAGGATAGAGACCCAGTACTTC
CDR3: CASSYDRIETQYF

size: .
D: .
J: TRBJ1-5
V: TRBV7-2
DNA: TGTGCCAGCAGCTTAGAGGATCGGCAGCCCCAGCATTTT
CDR3: CASSLEDRQPQHF

size: .
D: .
J: TRBJ2-7
V: TRBV5-8
DNA: TGTGCCAGCAGCTTGCATGTCTACGAGCAGTACTTC
CDR3: CASSLHVYEQYF

size: .
D: TRBD1
J: TRBJ2-6
V: TRBV27
DNA: TGTGCCAGCAGTCCCGGGGACAGCCTCTCTGGGGCCAACGTCCTGACTTTC
CDR3: CASSPGDSLSGANVLTF

size: .
D: .
J: TRBJ2-3
V: TRBV2
DNA: TGTGCCAGCACGGCGGTGGGGTTAGATACGCAGTATTTT
CDR3: CASTAVGLDTQYF

size: .
D: TRBD2
J: TRBJ2-1
V: TRBV5-1
DNA: TGCGCCAGCAGCAAAAGACTAGCGGGAGGCCTCAATGAGCAGTTCTTC
CDR3: CASSKRLAGGLNEQFF

size: .
D: .
J: TRBJ2-1
V: TRBV11-2
DNA: TGTGCCAGCAGCTTACGGGGACATATGGAGCAGTTCTTC
CDR3: CASSLRGHMEQFF

size: .
D: .
J: TRBJ2-1
V: TRBV18
DNA: TGTGCCAGCTCAGCTAGCCGTGGCAATGAGCAGTTCTTC
CDR3: CASSASRGNEQFF

size: .
D: .
J: TRBJ2-5
V: TRBV5-1
DNA: TGCGCCAGCAGCTTGGGGGTGAACAGGGTGTTGGAGACCCAGTACTTC
CDR3: CASSLGVNRVLETQYF

size: few
D: .
J: TRBJ2-3
V: TRBV13
DNA: TGTGCCAGCAGCTTGGGGGGAGATACGCAGTATTTT
CDR3: CASSLGGDTQYF

size: .
D: .
J: TRBJ1-4
V: TRBV10-3
DNA: TGTGCCATCAACGACCCGGGGGAGGGAGGAAAACTGTTTTTT
CDR3: CAINDPGEGGKLFF

size: once
D: TRBD1
J: TRBJ2-7
V: TRBV9
DNA: TGTGCCAGCAGTGAGGGGGCTGGGGGACAGGGCCATTACGAGCAGTACTTC
CDR3: CASSEGAGGQGHYEQYF

size: .
D: TRBD1
J: TRBJ1-2
V: TRBV7-8
DNA: TGTGCCAGCAGCTTAGGACCGGGACAGGGTAATGGCTACACCTTC
CDR3: CASSLGPGQGNGYTF

size: .
D: .
J: TRBJ1-4
V: TRBV7-2
DNA: TGTGCCAGCAGGGTGACGGGGCGGAATGAAAAACTGTTTTTT
CDR3: CASRVTGRNEKLFF

size: .
D: .
J: TRBJ2-1
V: TRBV12-3/TRBV12-4
DNA: TGTGCCAGCAGTTTAAACCGGTGGAATGAGCAGTTCTTC
CDR3: CASSLNRWNEQFF

size: .
D: TRBD2
J: TRBJ2-5
V: TRBV9
DNA: TGTGCCAGCAGCCCACGACTAGCGACACAAGAGACCCAGTACTTC
CDR3: CASSPRLATQETQYF

size: .
D: TRBD1
J: TRBJ2-1
V: TRBV15
DNA: TGTGCCACCAGCAGGGCAACTCTCAGGGGGCATTCAGACAATGAGCAGTTCTTC
CDR3: CATSRATLRGHSDNEQFF

size: .
D: .
J: TRBJ1-2
V: TRBV5-1
DNA: TGCGCCAGCAGCTCACGTACAAACTATGGCTACACCTTC
CDR3: CASSSRTNYGYTF

size: .
D: TRBD2
J: TRBJ2-1
V: TRBV5-1
DNA: TGCGCCAGCAGCTTCGGGACTAGCTATGATGAGCAGTTCTTC
CDR3: CASSFGTSYDEQFF

size: once
D: .
J: TRBJ1-5
V: TRBV2
DNA: TGTGCCAGCAGCTCACAGGGTGGCAATCAGCCCCAGCATTTT
CDR3: CASSSQGGNQPQHF

size: once
D: .
J: TRBJ2-7
V: TRBV2
DNA: TGTGCCAGCACCCGGACTAACTACGAGCAGTACTTC
CDR3: CASTRTNYEQYF